Below, one T cell receptor beta chain is given with its context. The target antigen is unknown. This entry is derived from a study of cytomegalovirus exposure and HLA in healthy donors. Overall study: Across a few hundred genotyped donors, approximately 81% landed in the Caucasian-associated ancestry cluster.

The CDR3 is made up of 14 amino acids. CDR1 and CDR2 (germline): MNHEY, SVGAGI. The V and J ends lost 6 bases and 4 bases respectively, with 10 bases between them. The PCR ran on 60 Vbeta and 13 Jbeta primers. Profiled with immunoSEQ multiplex PCR; TCRdb holds only in-frame clones, not every one. The specimen's table records around 150,000 clones. General observations from the study: It was reportedly the case that the classifier diagnosed cytomegalovirus status with high specificity and sensitivity. Through in vitro validation, three CMV-associated chains were shown to be specific for CMV antigens. Earlier analysis yielded a pattern in which most TCR beta V segments were productive about 90% or about 30% of the time.

The sequenced material came from PBMCs. The chain employs TRBV6-5 and TRBJ1-6; unclear D gene. The sequence was obtained from a woman in her fifties or sixties in good health and CMV-seronegative. The CDR3 coding sequence is TGTGCCAGCAGCCAACGGGGTTATAATTCACCCCTCCACTTT. Amino acids: CASSQRGYNSPLHF.